This T cell receptor beta chain came from a study of human T cells and chemical hapten exposure. Time point given: pre-sensitization, week 0. The treatment denotes: therapeutic diphenylcyclopropenone sensitization with weekly scalp DPC. Sequencing started from total RNA isolated from unfractionated whole blood. J lost 4 bases, V lost 4 bases, and 12 bases had no gene match. This CDR3 is built from 16 residues. Per the germline V gene, CDR1 is SGHRS and CDR2 is YFSETQ. This clonotype showed up many times. Its specificity is unknown. The library put unique molecular identifiers onto individual cDNA molecules. TCRdb called the RACE reads again in MiXCR, with one record for every CDR3 protein. This sample yields about 70,000 distinct CDR3 sequences, of which about 10% are seen a single time; 4.5% to 5.5% belongs to the top ten. General study points: After DPC sensitization, TCRs above 1 in 1000 frequency showed no change.

The sequences come from whole blood, collected in connection with sensitization to the hapten diphenylcyclopropenone (DPC). The chain links TRBV5-1 to TRBJ2-7; 9 bases are shared with TRBD1. This clonotype originated in a woman between 50 and 59 years old with alopecia areata. Some clones in this sample may be carry-over from other donors' samples. CDR3 bases: TGCGCCAGCAGCCCATTCGGGACAGGGCTGGCATACGAGCAGTACTTC. Amino acid sequence: CASSPFGTGLAYEQYF.